The present T cell receptor (beta chain) was sequenced within a study of T-cell memory formation after mild COVID-19. Regarding the study as a whole: Balance between CD4 and CD8 was seen in clones contracting day 15 to 85, and a CD4+ lean was seen in later expanders.

About this clonotype: Its matching antigen is unknown.

Barcoded TCR alpha and TCR beta cDNA libraries with UMIs came from 5'RACE using constant-segment primers. TCRdb itself ran the 5' RACE reads through MiXCR, one entry per CDR3 protein. This sample yields approximately 580,000 distinct CDR3 sequences, of which about a fifth are seen a single time; roughly an eighth belongs to the top ten. V lost 3 bases, J lost 6 bases, and 6 bases stayed unmatched. This CDR3 region has 14 residues. Germline CDR1 reads SNHLY; CDR2 reads FYNNEI. Sequenced: PBMCs or a T cell subset sorted from them (not recorded which). The chain uses TRBV2 and TRBJ1-1, with 8 bases identical to TRBD1. The clonotype originates from an adult woman who had mild COVID-19 (a few samples of this study predate the infection). Cell type and time point are not known. CDR3 DNA: TGTGCCAGCAGTGAGATGCAGGGGGCCGCTGAAGCTTTCTTT. It yields the protein CASSEMQGAAEAFF.